This TCR beta chain was identified during a study of cytomegalovirus exposure and HLA in healthy donors. This CDR3 spans 16 amino acids. Between the trimmed V and J ends, which lost 0 bases and 0 bases, there was a span of 7 bases. Per germline, CDR1 SGHRS and CDR2 YFSETQ. This table comes from immunoSEQ multiplex PCR, and its TCRdb copy is limited to in-frame clones, with some not included. The data show around 140,000 clones, with 85% to 95% seen just once and 1.8% held by the top ten. Donors came from a validation cohort of about 120 subjects, distinct from the first 666-subject cohort. This chain links TRBV5-1 with TRBJ2-6; D remains ambiguous. The specimen was PBMCs. This TCR was recovered from a man younger than 35 in good health and CMV-seropositive. The CDR3 DNA reads TGCGCCAGCAGCTTGGCTCGCAGCTCTGGGGCCAACGTCCTGACTTTC. Its protein product is CASSLARSSGANVLTF.